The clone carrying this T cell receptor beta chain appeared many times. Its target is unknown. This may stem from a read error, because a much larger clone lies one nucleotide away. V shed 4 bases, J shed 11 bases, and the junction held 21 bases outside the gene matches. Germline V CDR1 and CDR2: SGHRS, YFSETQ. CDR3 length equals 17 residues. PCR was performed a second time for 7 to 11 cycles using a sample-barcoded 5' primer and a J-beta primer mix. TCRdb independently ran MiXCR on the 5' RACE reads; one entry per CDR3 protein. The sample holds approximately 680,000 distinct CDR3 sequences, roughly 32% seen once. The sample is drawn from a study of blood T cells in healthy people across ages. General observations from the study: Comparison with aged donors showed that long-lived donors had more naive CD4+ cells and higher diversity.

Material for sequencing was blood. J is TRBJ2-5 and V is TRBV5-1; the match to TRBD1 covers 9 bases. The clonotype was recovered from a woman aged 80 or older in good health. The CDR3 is CASSVRPGQGSSNEQYF. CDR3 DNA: TGCGCCAGCAGCGTTCGCCCGGGACAGGGTTCCTCGAATGAGCAGTACTTC.